This T cell receptor beta chain comes out of a study of control samples from healthy donors and cancer patients (dated by TCRdb to the early 2020s). The germline ends are 16 bases apart after V is trimmed by 1 base and J by 7 bases. CDR3 length: 15 amino acids, cysteine to phenylalanine. The kept DNA is CDR3 alone, 45 bases in frame from the first base. The germline V gene yields KGHSH for CDR1 and LQKENI for CDR2. Turning to this clone: Its antigen is unknown. No much larger clonotype is one base removed from it; base qualities were not supplied.

The library was produced with the immunoSEQ multiplex PCR assay. Entries here come from immuneACCESS through TCRdb and include only in-frame sequences with V and J called. Some clones fail to appear in such tables; in the studies checked, an unresolved V gene covers under half of the shortfall, and the cause of the remainder is unknown. Present in this sample are roughly 120,000 clones, more than 70% of which were seen just once. Clones ranked in the top ten supply roughly 3.2% of the sample. The TCR originated in a man between 45 and 60 years old in good health. The sequenced sample consisted of blood. Recombination connected TRBV18 to TRBJ1-2, with the D gene not confidently named. The bases read TGTGCCAGCTCACCACAATCGGGTGGAGAGCGTGGCTACACCTTC. Its protein product is CASSPQSGGERGYTF.